Presented here are 29 T cell receptor beta chains from one specimen sequenced in a study of identical twins. One entry per CDR3 protein results from TCRdb running MiXCR on the 5' RACE reads. The repertoire holds some 1,600,000 distinct CDR3 sequences, with around 33% as singletons. The sample taken for sequencing was cord blood. The receptors originated from a newborn girl in good health.

The chain employs TRBV2 and TRBJ2-1; TRBD2 matches 11 bases. Per the germline V gene, CDR1 is SNHLY and CDR2 is FYNNEI. The CDR3 is 13 amino acids. Trimming took 7 bases from V and 9 from J; bases not matched to a gene: 5. CDR3 in amino acids: CASILTSGGEQFF. CDR3 coding DNA: TGTGCCAGCATATTAACTAGCGGGGGTGAGCAGTTCTTC.

The J gene is TRBJ2-1, the V gene TRBV18; D is uncertain. Germline V gene lookup returns CDR1 KGHSH and CDR2 LQKENI. V lost 7 bases, J lost 2 bases, and 15 bases lay in between. The CDR3 covers 15 residues. Here the CDR3 reads CASFRTALPYNEQFF. In DNA, the CDR3 is TGTGCCAGCTTCAGAACGGCCCTCCCCTACAATGAGCAGTTCTTC.

The CDR3 region is CASSYGQVNEQYF. The CDR3 coding sequence is TGTGCCAGCAGTTACGGGCAGGTTAATGAGCAGTACTTC. V and J are TRBV6-6 and TRBJ2-7; the D is unclear. CDR3 length: 13 residues. The V end was cut by 2 bases, the J end by 7 bases, with 12 bases between. CDR1 is MNHNY and CDR2 is SVGAGI in the germline V gene (reference sequence).

V and J are TRBV5-5 and TRBJ2-1, with D perhaps matching TRBD2 (5 bases). Germline loops: CDR1 SGHKS, CDR2 YYEKEE (reference sequence). The CDR3 covers 16 residues. V dropped 0 bases and J dropped 2 bases, with 12 bases sitting between them. Here the CDR3 DNA reads TGTGCCAGCAGCTTGGACGGGGTAAGGACCTACAATGAGCAGTTCTTC. It specifies CASSLDGVRTYNEQFF.

This sequence joins TRBV12-3 or TRBV12-4 and TRBJ2-1, with D tentatively TRBD1 (5 bases). The V end lost 6 bases, the J end lost 6 bases, and 12 bases lay between the germline ends. The CDR3 spans 13 residues. The CDR3 spells CASSSQGGNEQFF. The CDR3 DNA is TGTGCCAGCAGCTCCCAGGGTGGCAATGAGCAGTTCTTC.

V and J are TRBV20-1 and TRBJ2-1; 13 nucleotides line up with TRBD2. The germline V gene has CDR1 DFQATT and CDR2 SNEGSKA (reference sequence). The CDR3 length is 15 residues. The V and J ends lost 5 bases and 7 bases, in that order; junction bases with no gene match: 8. The CDR3 bases are TGCAGTGCTTCCGAACTAGCGGGAGGGGTAAATGAGCAGTTCTTC. This codes for CSASELAGGVNEQFF.

The CDR3 sequence: CASSEMRLAGGITDTQYF. The CDR3 DNA reads TGCGCCAGCAGTGAGATGCGACTAGCGGGGGGAATCACAGATACGCAGTATTTT. The chain combines TRBV10-1 with TRBJ2-3, with TRBD2 matching 13 bases. After removal of 2 bases from V and 2 bases from J, the junction contained 7 bases not matched to a gene. Germline V gene sequence: CDR1 WNHNN, CDR2 SYGVQD (reference sequence). The CDR3 consists of 18 residues.

The chain joins TRBV9 to TRBJ2-3, with TRBD2 identical over 9 bases. Germline V gene sequence: CDR1 SGDLS, CDR2 YYNGEE. Losses at the gene ends were 0 bases for V and 1 base for J; bases not matched to a gene: 3. The CDR3 has 16 amino acids. The CDR3 spells CASSVDASGGTDTQYF. For the CDR3, the DNA is TGTGCCAGCAGCGTAGATGCTAGCGGGGGCACAGATACGCAGTATTTT.

The chain is built from TRBV5-1 and TRBJ2-7; 14 nucleotides align to TRBD2. The junction had 5 bases not matched to a gene; V was cut back by 5 bases and J by 4 bases. The CDR3 has 15 residues. The germline gives CDR1 SGHRS, CDR2 YFSETQ. The CDR3 coding sequence is TGCGCCAGCAGGTCGGGACTAGCGGGGGCTTACGAGCAGTACTTC. Residues: CASRSGLAGAYEQYF.

V and J are TRBV9 and TRBJ2-1; the D gene is possibly TRBD1 (7 bases). Germline loops: CDR1 SGDLS, CDR2 YYNGEE. CDR3 length: 14 amino acids. Deletions cut 4 bases from V and 7 bases from J, with 15 bases between. This CDR3 reads CASSKISGGNEQFF. The DNA of the CDR3 is TGTGCCAGCAGCAAAATATCAGGGGGGAATGAGCAGTTCTTC. The complete variable domain, with remaining parts taken from reference TRBV9 and TRBJ2-1, reads DSGVTQTPKHLITATGQRVTLRCSPRSGDLSVYWYQQSLDQGLQFLIQYYNGEERAKGNILERFSAQQFPDLHSELNLSSLELGDSALYFCASSKISGGNEQFFGPGTRLTVL.

This clonotype was picked up a small number of times. The gene calls are TRBV5-1 and TRBJ1-1; 8 nucleotides match TRBD1. Germline CDR1 is SGHRS and CDR2 is YFSETQ. V was pared by 8 bases and J by 6 bases, with 9 bases of the junction left unmatched. The CDR3 sequence is 13 residues long. The CDR3 here is CASQTGDRAEAFF. In DNA, the CDR3 is TGCGCCAGTCAGACAGGGGATAGGGCTGAAGCTTTCTTT.

There are a few counts of this clonotype. The chain links TRBV7-9 to TRBJ1-4, with D perhaps matching TRBD1 (6 bases). The CDR3 covers 15 residues. The V and J ends lost 5 bases and 5 bases respectively, with 15 bases between them. Germline-derived CDR1 and CDR2 are SEHNR and FQNEAQ (reference sequence). CDR3 sequence reads: CASSLRRDTNEKLFF. The CDR3, as DNA: TGTGCCAGCAGCCTCAGACGGGACACCAATGAAAAACTGTTTTTT.

This clonotype has just a few counts. DNA for the CDR3: TGTGCCAGCAGTTTAATGCATCAGCCCCAGCATTTT. It is translated as CASSLMHQPQHF. The J gene is TRBJ1-5, the V gene TRBV12-3 or TRBV12-4; D gene unclear. This CDR3 comprises 12 residues. Trimming shortened V by 2 bases and J by 5 bases, and 4 bases separated the two germline ends.

Ten or more counts support this clonotype. The V call is TRBV21-1, the J call TRBJ2-7. TRBV21-1 is marked as a pseudogene. This CDR3 has 14 amino acids. This chain's CDR3 is CASSKAGRPYEQYF. The CDR3 nucleotides read TGTGCCAGCAGCAAGGCAGGGAGACCCTACGAGCAGTACTTC.

This sequence joins TRBV27 and TRBJ1-1; D not resolved. The CDR3 sequence is 14 residues long. CDR1 is MNHEY, CDR2 SMNVEV, per germline (reference sequence). V lost 2 bases and J 4 bases, leaving 11 bases between the germline ends. The chain's CDR3 is CASSLLGVGTEAFF. The DNA of the CDR3 is TGTGCCAGCAGTTTACTCGGCGTCGGCACTGAAGCTTTCTTT.

V gene TRBV6-5 combines with J gene TRBJ2-1, with D perhaps TRBD2 (5 bases). Germline values: CDR1 MNHEY, CDR2 SVGAGI. Trimming shortened V by 0 bases and J by 6 bases, and 6 bases separated the two germline ends. There are 13 residues in the CDR3. CDR3 protein: CASSYSDSNEQFF. The CDR3, as DNA: TGTGCCAGCAGTTACTCGGACTCCAATGAGCAGTTCTTC.

This clonotype was seen a handful of times. The chain combines TRBV3-1 with TRBJ2-5; 13 bases match TRBD2. After removal of 4 bases from V and 11 bases from J, the junction contained 13 bases not matched to a gene. The CDR3 covers 16 residues. Germline V gives CDR1 LGHDT, CDR2 YNNKEL (reference sequence). This CDR3 reads CASSRRTSGSHNEQYF. DNA for the CDR3: TGTGCCAGCAGCCGTCGGACTAGCGGGAGCCACAATGAGCAGTACTTC.

The chain links TRBV12-3 or TRBV12-4 to TRBJ2-3, with a possible D match to TRBD1 (6 bases). V was shortened by 8 bases and J by 4 bases, with 16 bases between the two germline ends. CDR3 length equals 14 residues. CDR3 sequence (DNA): TGTGCCAGCGGCCAAACAGGGACCGCAGATACGCAGTATTTT. This translates into CASGQTGTADTQYF.

The chain combines TRBV6-5 with TRBJ1-1, with D perhaps TRBD1 (6 bases). Germline V gene data show CDR1 as MNHEY and CDR2 as SVGAGI. The CDR3 consists of 16 residues. V was trimmed by 4 bases and J by 4 bases, leaving 19 bases between them. The CDR3 region has the DNA TGTGCCAGCAGTTCCCGGTGGAGGGGGGAAGGCACTGAAGCTTTCTTT. Protein sequence: CASSSRWRGEGTEAFF.

This clonotype was seen at least ten times. This chain joins TRBV29-1 and TRBJ2-1, with TRBD2 matching over 7 bases. Germline lookup yields CDR1 SQVTM and CDR2 ANQGSEA. V was clipped by 4 bases and J by 0 bases; unmatched bases: 0. CDR3 size: 13 residues. The CDR3 coding sequence is TGCAGCGTTGGGACTAGCTCCTACAATGAGCAGTTCTTC. The encoded protein is CSVGTSSYNEQFF.

V gene TRBV7-2 combines with J gene TRBJ2-1; 10 bases fit TRBD2. Unmatched junction bases numbered 10, after V lost 5 bases and J lost 3 bases. Germline-derived CDR1 and CDR2 are SGHTA and FQGNSA. The CDR3 length is 17 residues. The CDR3 region is CASSRTSGLGFYNEQFF. The CDR3 nucleotides are TGTGCCAGCAGCCGGACTAGCGGTCTTGGCTTCTACAATGAGCAGTTCTTC.

At least ten counts were recorded for this clonotype. This chain uses TRBV12-3 or TRBV12-4 with TRBJ2-7; no definite D call. V lost 5 bases and J lost 9, with 14 bases in between. The CDR3 consists of 12 residues. The CDR3, as DNA: TGTGCCAGCAGTGTTACGAGATCTGGGCAGTACTTC. Translation gives CASSVTRSGQYF.

This clonotype turned up a few times. The V and J genes are TRBV4-2 and TRBJ2-3; 11 bases map to TRBD2. Germline V gene data show CDR1 as LGHNA and CDR2 as YNFKEQ. V was clipped by 4 bases and J by 4 bases; unmatched bases: 7. The CDR3 contains 16 residues. DNA for the CDR3: TGTGCCAGCAGCCGAAAACTAGCGGGGGTTTCAGATACGCAGTATTTT. It encodes CASSRKLAGVSDTQYF.

With respect to this clonotype: A much larger clone differs from this one at a single base, so this may be a read error. This chain joins TRBV3-1 and TRBJ2-7, with TRBD1 identical over 11 bases. The CDR3 runs 15 residues. Germline-derived CDR1 and CDR2 are LGHDT and YNNKEL (reference sequence). V gave up 1 base and J gave up 2 bases; unmatched junction bases: 1. The CDR3 region has the DNA TGTGCCAGCAGCCAAGGGACAGGGGGCGCCTACGAGCAGTACTTC. It translates to CASSQGTGGAYEQYF.

This clonotype appeared a few times. The V call is TRBV6-6, the J call TRBJ1-4, with 7 nucleotides matching TRBD1. Germline CDR1 MNHNY, CDR2 SVGAGI (reference sequence). The CDR3 is 14 amino acids. The V and J ends lost 5 bases and 8 bases, in that order; junction bases with no gene match: 8. CDR3 coding DNA: TGTGCCAGCAGTCCCGGGACAGCCACGGAAAAACTGTTTTTT. Translation gives CASSPGTATEKLFF.

V gene TRBV6-2 or TRBV6-3 combines with J gene TRBJ2-3, with 9 bases that match TRBD2. J lost 5 bases, V lost 2 bases, and 11 bases had no gene match. In germline, CDR1 is MNHEY, CDR2 SVGEGT. The CDR3 extends over 17 amino acids. CDR3 sequence reads: CASSYRQVAGVEDTQYF. The DNA for the CDR3 is TGTGCCAGCAGTTACCGACAAGTAGCGGGAGTGGAAGATACGCAGTATTTT.

The V and J genes are TRBV30 and TRBJ1-5; possible D gene TRBD1, 5 bases. From germline, CDR1 is GTSNPN and CDR2 SVGIG (reference sequence). With 1 base removed from V and 3 bases from J, the gap between germline ends came to 7 bases. CDR3 length equals 13 residues. CDR3 sequence: CAWSGGVNQPQHF. DNA for the CDR3: TGTGCCTGGAGTGGGGGGGTCAATCAGCCCCAGCATTTT.

The table lists this clonotype with a few counts. The V call is TRBV7-9, the J call TRBJ2-7; D is unresolved. This CDR3 comprises 14 residues. The V end lost 2 bases, the J end lost 1 base, and 9 bases lay between the germline ends. Germline lookup yields CDR1 SEHNR and CDR2 FQNEAQ (reference sequence). The DNA of the CDR3 is TGTGCCAGCAGCTTATTTGGGGTTTCCTACGAGCAGTACTTC. Amino acids: CASSLFGVSYEQYF.

The chain joins TRBV2 to TRBJ1-5; tentatively, D is TRBD1 (6 bases). Trimming left V 8 bases short and J 4 bases short, with 12 bases between. CDR1 and CDR2 from the germline V gene are SNHLY and FYNNEI. The CDR3 spans 13 residues. CDR3 region: CASGRQVNQPQHF. The CDR3 DNA reads TGTGCCAGCGGGCGACAGGTTAATCAGCCCCAGCATTTT.